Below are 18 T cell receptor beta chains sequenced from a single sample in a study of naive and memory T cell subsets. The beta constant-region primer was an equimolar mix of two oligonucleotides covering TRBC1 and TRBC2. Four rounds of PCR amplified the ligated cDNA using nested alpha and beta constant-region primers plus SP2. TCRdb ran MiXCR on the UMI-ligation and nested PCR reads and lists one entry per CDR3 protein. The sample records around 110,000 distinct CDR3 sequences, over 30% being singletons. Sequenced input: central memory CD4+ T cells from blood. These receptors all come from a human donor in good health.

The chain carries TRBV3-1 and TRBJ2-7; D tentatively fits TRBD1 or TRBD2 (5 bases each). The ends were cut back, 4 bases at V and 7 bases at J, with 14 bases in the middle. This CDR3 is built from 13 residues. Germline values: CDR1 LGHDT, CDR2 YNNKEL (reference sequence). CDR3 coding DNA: TGTGCCAGCAGCCTGAGGGGCTCGGGGGAGCAGTACTTC. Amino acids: CASSLRGSGEQYF.

The chain's CDR3 is CASGMGLAGKSTGELFF. Here the CDR3 DNA reads TGTGCTAGTGGCATGGGACTAGCGGGAAAGTCCACCGGGGAGCTGTTTTTT. The chain carries TRBV12-5 and TRBJ2-2, with 13 bases fitting TRBD2. CDR1 is LGHNT, CDR2 FRNRAP, per germline. Trimming cost V 6 bases and J 4 bases; bases outside gene matches: 8. The CDR3 totals 17 residues.

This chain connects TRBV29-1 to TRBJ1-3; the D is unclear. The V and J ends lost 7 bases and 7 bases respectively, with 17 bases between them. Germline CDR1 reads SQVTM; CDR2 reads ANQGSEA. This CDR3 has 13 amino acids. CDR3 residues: CSATSQLRNTIYF. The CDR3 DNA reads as TGCAGCGCCACCAGCCAGTTAAGGAACACCATATATTTT.

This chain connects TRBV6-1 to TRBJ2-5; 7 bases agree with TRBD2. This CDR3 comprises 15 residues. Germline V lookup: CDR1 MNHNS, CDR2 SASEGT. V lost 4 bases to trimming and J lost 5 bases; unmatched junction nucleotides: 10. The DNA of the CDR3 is TGTGCCAGCAGTGCCGGCGAGGGGAGGGCGGAGACCCAGTACTTC. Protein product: CASSAGEGRAETQYF.

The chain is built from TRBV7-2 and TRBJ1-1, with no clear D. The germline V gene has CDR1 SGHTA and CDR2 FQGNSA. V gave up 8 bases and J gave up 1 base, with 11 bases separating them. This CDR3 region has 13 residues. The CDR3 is CASGEGSNTEAFF. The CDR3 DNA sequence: TGTGCCAGCGGGGAGGGCTCGAACACTGAAGCTTTCTTT.

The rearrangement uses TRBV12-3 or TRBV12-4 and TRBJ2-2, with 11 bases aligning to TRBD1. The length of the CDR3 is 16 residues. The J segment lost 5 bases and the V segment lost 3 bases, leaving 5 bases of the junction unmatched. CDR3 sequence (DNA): TGTGCCAGCAGTTTTCGGACAGGGGGCCGTACCGGGGAGCTGTTTTTT. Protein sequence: CASSFRTGGRTGELFF.

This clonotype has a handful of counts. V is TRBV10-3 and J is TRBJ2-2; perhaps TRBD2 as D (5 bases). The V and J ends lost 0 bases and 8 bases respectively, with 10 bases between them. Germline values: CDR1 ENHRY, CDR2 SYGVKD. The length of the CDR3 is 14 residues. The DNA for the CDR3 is TGTGCCATCAGTGAGTCGGCAGGCGGGGGGGAGCTGTTTTTT. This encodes CAISESAGGGELFF.

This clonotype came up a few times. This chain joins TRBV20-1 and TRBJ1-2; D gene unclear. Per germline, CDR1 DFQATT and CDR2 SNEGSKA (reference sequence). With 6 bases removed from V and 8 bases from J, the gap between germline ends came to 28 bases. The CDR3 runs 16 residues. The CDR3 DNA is TGCAGTGCGCCCGACGGACTGCTCGGTATTTCGGGAGGCTACACCTTC. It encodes CSAPDGLLGISGGYTF.

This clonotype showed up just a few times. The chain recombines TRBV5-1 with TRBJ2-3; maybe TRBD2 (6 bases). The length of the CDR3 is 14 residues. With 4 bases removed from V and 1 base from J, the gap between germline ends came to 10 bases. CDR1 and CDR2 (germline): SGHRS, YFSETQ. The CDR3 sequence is CASSLSGRTDTQYF. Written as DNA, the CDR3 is TGCGCCAGCAGCCTTAGCGGACGCACAGATACGCAGTATTTT.

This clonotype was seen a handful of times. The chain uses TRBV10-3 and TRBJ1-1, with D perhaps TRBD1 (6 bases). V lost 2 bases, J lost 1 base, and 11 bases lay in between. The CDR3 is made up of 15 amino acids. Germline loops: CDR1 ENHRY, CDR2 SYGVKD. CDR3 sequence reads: CAISEDPQGNTEAFF. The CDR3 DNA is TGTGCCATCAGTGAGGACCCACAGGGGAACACTGAAGCTTTCTTT.

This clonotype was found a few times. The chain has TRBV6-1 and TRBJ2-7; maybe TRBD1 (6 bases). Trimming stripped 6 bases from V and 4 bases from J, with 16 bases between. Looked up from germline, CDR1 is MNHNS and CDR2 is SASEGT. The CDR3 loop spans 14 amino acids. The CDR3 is CASSRREGVYEQYF. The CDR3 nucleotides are TGTGCCAGCAGCCGGAGAGAGGGGGTTTACGAGCAGTACTTC.

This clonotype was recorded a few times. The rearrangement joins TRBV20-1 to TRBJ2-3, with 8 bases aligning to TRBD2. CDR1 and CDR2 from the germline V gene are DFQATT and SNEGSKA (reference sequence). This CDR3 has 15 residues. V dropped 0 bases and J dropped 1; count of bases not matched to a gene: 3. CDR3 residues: CSARDPLAGTDTQYF. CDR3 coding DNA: TGCAGTGCTAGAGATCCACTAGCGGGCACAGATACGCAGTATTTT.

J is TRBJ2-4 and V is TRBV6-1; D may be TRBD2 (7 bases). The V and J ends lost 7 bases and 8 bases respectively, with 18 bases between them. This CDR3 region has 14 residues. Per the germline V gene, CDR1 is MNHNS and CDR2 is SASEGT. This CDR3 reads CASTPGGGVHIQYF. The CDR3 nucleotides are TGTGCCAGCACCCCGGGGGGCGGGGTCCACATTCAGTACTTC.

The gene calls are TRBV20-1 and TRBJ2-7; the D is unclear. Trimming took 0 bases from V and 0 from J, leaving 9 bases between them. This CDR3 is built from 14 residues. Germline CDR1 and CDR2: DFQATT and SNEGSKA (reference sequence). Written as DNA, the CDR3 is TGCAGTGCTAGAGAAAGGACGGTCTCCTACGAGCAGTACTTC. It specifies CSARERTVSYEQYF.

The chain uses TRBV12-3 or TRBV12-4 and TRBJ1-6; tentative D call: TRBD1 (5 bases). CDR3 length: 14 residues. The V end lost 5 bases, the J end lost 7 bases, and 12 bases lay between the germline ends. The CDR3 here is CASSNRWGNSPLHF. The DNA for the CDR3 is TGTGCCAGCAGTAACAGGTGGGGGAATTCACCCCTCCACTTT.

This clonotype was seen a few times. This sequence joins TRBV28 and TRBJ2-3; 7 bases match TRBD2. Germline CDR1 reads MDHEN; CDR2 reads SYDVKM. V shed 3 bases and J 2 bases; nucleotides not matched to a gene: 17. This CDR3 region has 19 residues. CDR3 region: CASSFTREVSPVSTDTQYF. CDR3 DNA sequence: TGTGCCAGCAGTTTTACCCGGGAGGTGTCCCCTGTGTCCACAGATACGCAGTATTTT.

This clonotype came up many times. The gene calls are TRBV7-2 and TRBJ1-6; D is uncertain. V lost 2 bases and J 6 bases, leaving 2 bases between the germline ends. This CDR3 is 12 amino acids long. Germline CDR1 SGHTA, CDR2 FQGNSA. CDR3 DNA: TGTGCCAGCAGCTTAATTAATTCACCCCTCCACTTT. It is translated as CASSLINSPLHF.

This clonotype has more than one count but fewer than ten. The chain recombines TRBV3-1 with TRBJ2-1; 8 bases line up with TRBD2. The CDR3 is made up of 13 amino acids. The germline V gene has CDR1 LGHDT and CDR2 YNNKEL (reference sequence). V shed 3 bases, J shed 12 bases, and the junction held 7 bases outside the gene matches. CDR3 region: CASSQRSSGVQFF. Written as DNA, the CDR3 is TGTGCCAGCAGCCAGCGGAGTAGCGGGGTGCAGTTCTTC.